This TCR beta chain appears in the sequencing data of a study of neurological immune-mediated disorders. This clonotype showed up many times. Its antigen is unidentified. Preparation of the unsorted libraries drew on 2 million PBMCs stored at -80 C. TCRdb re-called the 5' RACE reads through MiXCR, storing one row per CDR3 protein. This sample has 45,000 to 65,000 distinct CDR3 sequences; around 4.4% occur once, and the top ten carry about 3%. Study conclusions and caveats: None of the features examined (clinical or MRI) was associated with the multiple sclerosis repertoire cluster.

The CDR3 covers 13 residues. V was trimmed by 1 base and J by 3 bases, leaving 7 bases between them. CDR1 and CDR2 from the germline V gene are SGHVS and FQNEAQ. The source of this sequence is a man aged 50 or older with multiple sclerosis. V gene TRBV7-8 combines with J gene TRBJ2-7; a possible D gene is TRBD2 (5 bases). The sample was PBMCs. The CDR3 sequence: CASSLDAGYEQYF. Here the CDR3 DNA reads TGTGCCAGCAGCTTAGATGCGGGCTACGAGCAGTACTTC.